This note documents a single TCR beta chain sequence. There is no known antigen for this receptor. Base qualities are not at hand, and no much larger clone is one base apart. The data were taken from a study of T cells in localized non-small cell lung cancer (dated by TCRdb to the early 2020s). With regard to the full study: Comparing tumors with uninvolved tumor-adjacent lungs, the study looked at the T cell repertoires of 200 to 250 patients with early-stage NSCLC. The mean age of the NSCLC patients was roughly 70 years, with approximately 130 men and 95 to 110 women. All 240 or so NSCLC patients in the cohort were treatment-naive and had localized lung tumors that were resected. Study-wide conclusions, independent of this receptor: Because multi-region tumor sequencing was not performed, intratumor heterogeneity could not be ruled out. Higher blood T cell density associated with longer overall survival, while higher adjacent-lung clonality associated with shorter survival. Because the study design was exploratory, TCR variables were selected using unadjusted p-values without false-discovery rate correction. A median of approximately 53 of the top 100 tumor clones turned up in the paired uninvolved adjacent lung, and fewer than 35 of those clones also ranked among the top 100 of that same adjacent lung. Uninvolved tumor-adjacent lung showed the highest T cell clonality, higher than tumor, which suggests more focused antigenic responses in the uninvolved tumor-adjacent lung.

After removal of 3 bases from V and 7 bases from J, the junction retains 13 bases not matched to a gene. Spanning cysteine to phenylalanine, the CDR3 consists of 18 amino acids. The kept DNA is CDR3 alone, 54 bases in frame from the first base. The germline V gene encodes CDR1 SGHNT and CDR2 YYREEE (reference sequence). At diagnosis, peripheral blood, uninvolved tumor-adjacent lung and tumor were collected and stored as a combination of fresh-frozen and FFPE material. For TCR repertoire profiling, blood samples were analyzed as peripheral blood mononuclear cells. The immunoSEQ Assay was used to sequence TCR beta CDR3 regions from DNA. The paper's processing steps were these. To compute T cell density, TCR beta template counts were normalized to usable DNA, which was estimated by amplifying housekeeping genes. Richness was estimated using the preseqR package, with extrapolation to 400,000 templates for PBMC samples and to 120,000 templates for tissue samples. Clonality was defined as one minus Pielou's evenness. To identify tissue-enriched TCRs, differential abundance testing was run on productive amino-acid clonotypes with a minimum total count of 5 and an alpha of 0.1. Repertoire overlap between compartments was quantified with the Jaccard Index and Morisita Overlap Index. TCR beta CDR3s were clustered by GLIPH together with public tetramer-defined viral CDR3s, and at least three viral sequences plus V-gene enrichment were required for viral motifs. TCRdb took over this immuneACCESS table, retaining in-frame rearrangements with V and J assigned. Such tables are incomplete; in checked studies, under half of the missing clones stem from an unresolved V gene, and the remainder is unexplained. Clone size and V and J calls were adopted from that table, with D and trimming inferred from the DNA. The sample records tens of thousands of clones, about nine tenths of which are singletons. 22% of the sample is in the top ten clones.

The sequence links TRBV5-4 to TRBJ1-4, with 12 bases matching TRBD1. The clonotype originates from a man aged 40 to 70 with stage I squamous cell lung carcinoma. Sample: peripheral blood, taken before any cancer treatment. The encoded CDR3 is CASSSTRGTGGFGEKLFF. Here is the DNA: TGTGCCAGCAGCTCTACAAGAGGGACAGGGGGCTTTGGTGAAAAACTGTTTTTT.